This T cell receptor (beta chain) was retrieved from a study of shared clonotypes between healthy human individuals. Germline V lookup: CDR1 MNHEY, CDR2 SMNVEV (reference sequence). The CDR3 has 16 residues. J was trimmed by 7 bases and V by 6 bases; bases with no gene match: 10. CD4+ cells were split into CD45RA+ naive and CD45RA-negative memory subsets. In the study's own analysis: Sequence data from immunoSEQ were junction-only and lacked quality scores; consequently, filtering differed. Clones were sequenced by immunoSEQ multiplex PCR, and TCRdb holds only the in-frame ones, with some missing. The V and J calls and clone size come from that table; D and trimming were worked out from the DNA. This sample has about 980,000 clones, with around three quarters found just once.

The sample comprised memory CD4+ T cells sorted from blood. The subset: CD45RA-negative fraction. The TCR sequence derives from a man in his late teens or twenties in good health. The rearrangement joins TRBV27 to TRBJ1-6; 9 positions agree with TRBD1. CDR3 DNA: TGTGCCAGCAGAAGTCCGGACAGGGGCAAAAATTCACCCCTCCACTTT. Its protein product is CASRSPDRGKNSPLHF.